This TCR beta chain was retrieved from a study of CD4 and CD8 cells across lung adenocarcinoma regions. Via MiXCR, TCRdb re-called the PCR reads, giving one row per CDR3 protein. The sample has some 7,200 distinct CDR3 sequences, about three fifths seen once; the top ten hold 24%. Donors had localized lung adenocarcinoma, a non-small cell lung cancer. This CDR3 has 16 amino acids. CDR1 is MNHEY and CDR2 is SMNVEV in the germline V gene (reference sequence). The sequencing sample was made of CD4+ T cells from the center of a lung tumor. This sequence was found in a female donor with lung adenocarcinoma. The CD4 and CD8 labels of this study may be unreliable. V usage is TRBV27 and J usage is TRBJ2-3, with D uncertain. The end of the DNA fits TRBJ2-7 better, so the J call may be wrong. CDR3 DNA: TGTGCCAGCAGCGTAAAGCCGCTGGGTGGCACAGATATGCAGTACTTC. This translates into CASSVKPLGGTDMQYF.